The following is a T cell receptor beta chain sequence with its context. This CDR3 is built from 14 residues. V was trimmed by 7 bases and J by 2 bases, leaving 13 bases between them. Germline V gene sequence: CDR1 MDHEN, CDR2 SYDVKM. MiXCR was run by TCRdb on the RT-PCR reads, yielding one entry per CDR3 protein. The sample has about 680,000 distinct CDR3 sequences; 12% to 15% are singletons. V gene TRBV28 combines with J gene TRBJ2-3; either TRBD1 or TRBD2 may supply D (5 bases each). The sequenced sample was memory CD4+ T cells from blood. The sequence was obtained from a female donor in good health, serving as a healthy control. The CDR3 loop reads CASTSGSPTDTQYF. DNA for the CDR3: TGTGCCAGCACTTCAGGGAGTCCCACAGATACGCAGTATTTT.